This T cell receptor beta chain emerged from a study of CD8 T cells in ankylosing spondylitis. MiXCR, run by TCRdb on the 5' RACE reads, gives a single entry per CDR3 protein. The sample lists over 130,000 distinct CDR3 sequences, around 45% occurring once. General study points: The study looked at matched synovial fluid samples from ankylosing spondylitis patients. Disease-linked clones were reported to be significantly enriched there. In reactive arthritis synovial fluid and blood, some motif variants had been reported before.

V lost 2 bases and J lost 2; bases outside the gene matches: 7. Per the germline V gene, CDR1 is SGHRS and CDR2 is YFSETQ. The CDR3 contains 15 residues. Details on this clonotype: Its antigen remains unknown.

The TCR originated in a male donor with ankylosing spondylitis. This chain joins TRBV5-1 and TRBJ2-7; 7 bases match TRBD2. Sequenced: synovial fluid, either unsorted or a sorted T cell fraction (not recorded which). For the CDR3, the DNA is TGCGCCAGCAGCTTCCAAGCGGGGTCTACCTACGAGCAGTACTTC. It translates to CASSFQAGSTYEQYF.